The clone carrying this T cell receptor beta chain has more than one count but fewer than ten. Its antigen remains unidentified. The sample is drawn from a study of beta chain features in type 1 diabetes. Overall study context: Cell yields, gender and age were similar in healthy donors and patients. The study's findings and limits: A moderate, significant TCRB CDR3 shortening appeared in type 1 diabetes across four CD4+ subsets.

What was sequenced were expressed TCRB transcripts, since all of the isolated RNA had been reverse transcribed. The data were produced by immunoSEQ multiplex PCR, yet TCRdb's version contains in-frame clones alone and is incomplete. The table lists some 640,000 clones, about 14% of them singletons. The TCR originated in a man aged 18-30 years with type 1 diabetes. Sequencing was done on a sample of naive CD4+ T cells from blood.

For the CDR3, the DNA is TGTGCCAGCAGTGATGACACTTTTAATCTGGACATTCAGTACTTC. Its translation is CASSDDTFNLDIQYF. The V and J genes are TRBV25-1 and TRBJ2-4; unclear D gene. The CDR3 extends over 15 amino acids. V dropped 3 bases and J dropped 8 bases, with 17 bases sitting between them. The germline gives CDR1 MGHDK, CDR2 SYGVNS.